This is a list of T cell receptor beta chains from one sample in a study of CD8 T cells in Susac syndrome. TCRdb re-called the immunoSEQ multiplex PCR reads with MiXCR, one entry per CDR3 protein. The table lists just over 80,000 distinct CDR3 sequences, 94% of them singletons, with 0.2% to 0.3% in the top ten. The sequencing sample was made of CD8+ T cells from PBMCs. The receptors derive from a human donor in good health. Each CDR3 is given with its conserved first and last residue. The order of the fields is clone size, J gene, V gene, CDR3 length, D gene, CDR3 DNA, CDR3 protein. A D gene is named only where the DNA matches it firmly. Rows give clone size only sometimes, using once, few, many, or a class for an expanded clone.

NA | TRBJ1-5 | TRBV20-1 | 14 | NA | TGCAGTGCTGATTACAGGGCAGGCAATCAGCCCCAGCATTTT | CSADYRAGNQPQHF
NA | TRBJ2-1 | TRBV9 | 15 | TRBD2 | TGTGCCAGCAGCGCGGTAACAGGCGGGGGCAATGAGCAGTTCTTC | CASSAVTGGGNEQFF
NA | TRBJ2-7 | TRBV29-1 | 14 | NA | TGCAGCGTTGTATCACGGGACAAACCCTACGAGCAGTACTTC | CSVVSRDKPYEQYF
NA | TRBJ2-5 | TRBV15 | 17 | TRBD2 | TGTGCCACCAGCAGAGCTACTAGCGGGAGGTGGGAAGAGACCCAGTACTTC | CATSRATSGRWEETQYF
NA | TRBJ2-3 | TRBV9 | 18 | TRBD1 | TGTGCCAGCAGCCGACCTTCGGGACAGGGACAAACCACAGATACGCAGTATTTT | CASSRPSGQGQTTDTQYF
NA | TRBJ1-1 | TRBV30 | 12 | NA | TGTGCCTGGAGAAGGGGGGACACTGAAGCTTTCTTT | CAWRRGDTEAFF
NA | TRBJ2-2 | TRBV5-8 | 16 | NA | TGTGCCAGCAGCTTGGGGACAAAATGGCCGGCCGGGGAGCTGTTTTTT | CASSLGTKWPAGELFF
once | TRBJ2-3 | TRBV27 | 18 | NA | TGTGCCAGCAGTTTATCCCCCCTATCATACGTACCCACAGATACGCAGTATTTT | CASSLSPLSYVPTDTQYF
NA | TRBJ2-7 | TRBV7-9 | 15 | NA | TGTGCCAGCAGGAAAGAAGAAGGTTTCTCCTACGAGCAGTACTTC | CASRKEEGFSYEQYF
NA | TRBJ2-3 | TRBV9 | 18 | TRBD2 | TGTGCCAGCAGCGTAGCTACGGGACTAGCGGGATTCACAGATACGCAGTATTTT | CASSVATGLAGFTDTQYF
NA | TRBJ2-1 | TRBV15 | 16 | NA | TGTGCCACCAGCAGAGATAGACGACTTAGGGTCGATGAGCAGTTCTTC | CATSRDRRLRVDEQFF
once | TRBJ2-2 | TRBV27 | 13 | NA | TGTGCCAGCCGACAGGAAAACACCGGGGAGCTGTTTTTT | CASRQENTGELFF
NA | TRBJ2-5 | TRBV5-6 | 15 | NA | TGTGCCAGCAGCTTGAGACAGGCGAATCAAGAGACCCAGTACTTC | CASSLRQANQETQYF
NA | TRBJ1-1 | TRBV20-1 | 14 | TRBD1 | TGCAGTGCTAGTGCCGGGACAGGGAACACTGAAGCTTTCTTT | CSASAGTGNTEAFF
NA | TRBJ2-5 | TRBV6-1 | 18 | TRBD2 | TGTGCCAGCCCTAGCCGCCCGGCGGGAGAGATGGGACAAGAGACCCAGTACTTC | CASPSRPAGEMGQETQYF
NA | TRBJ1-1 | TRBV2 | 10 | NA | TGTGCCAGCACAGGCAGGGAAGCTTTCTTT | CASTGREAFF
NA | TRBJ1-4 | TRBV29-1 | 14 | NA | TGCAGCGTCCGAGATTCTTCACCTAATGAAAAACTGTTTTTT | CSVRDSSPNEKLFF
NA | TRBJ2-1 | TRBV29-1 | 16 | NA | TGCAGCGTTGTGGGGGCCCGCCTGGTATTATACAATGAGCAGTTCTTC | CSVVGARLVLYNEQFF
NA | TRBJ2-3 | TRBV9 | 16 | TRBD2 | TGTGCCAGCAGCGCAGGAGTTAGCGGGGGCGCGGATACGCAGTATTTT | CASSAGVSGGADTQYF
NA | TRBJ2-7 | TRBV11-2 | 15 | NA | TGTGCCAGCAGCTTATCAGGGTCGTTCTCCTACGAGCAGTACTTC | CASSLSGSFSYEQYF
NA | TRBJ2-6 | TRBV11-2 | 21 | NA | TGTGCCAGCAGCCCCTCATGGGGCGAGCTCCTTAAAGTGACTGGGGCCAACGTCCTGACTTTC | CASSPSWGELLKVTGANVLTF
NA | TRBJ2-3 | TRBV3-1 | 13 | NA | TGTGCCAGCAGCCAAGATCTGGTAGATACGCAGTATTTT | CASSQDLVDTQYF
once | TRBJ1-2 | TRBV6-2/TRBV6-3 | 13 | NA | TGTGCCAGCAGTTACTCCTACAGGGACGGCTACACCTTC | CASSYSYRDGYTF
NA | TRBJ2-2 | TRBV15 | 14 | NA | TGTGCCACCAGCATCGGGACAAACACCGGGGAGCTGTTTTTT | CATSIGTNTGELFF
once | TRBJ2-3 | TRBV3-1 | 15 | TRBD1 | TGTGCCAGCAGCTCCTGGGACAGGCGGACAGATACGCAGTATTTT | CASSSWDRRTDTQYF
NA | TRBJ1-1 | TRBV5-1 | 12 | NA | TGCGCCAGCAGCTCCCTTGGCGCTGAAGCTTTCTTT | CASSSLGAEAFF
NA | TRBJ2-1 | TRBV27 | 14 | TRBD2 | TGTGCCAGCAGTTTTGCGGGAGGGTACAATGAGCAGTTCTTC | CASSFAGGYNEQFF
NA | TRBJ1-4 | TRBV2 | 16 | NA | TGTGCCAGCAGTCGTTCGGGACGGCCGAGAGAGGAAAAACTGTTTTTT | CASSRSGRPREEKLFF
NA | TRBJ2-1 | TRBV5-1 | 13 | NA | TGCGCCAGCAGCTTGGGGCAGGTGAATGAGCAGTTCTTC | CASSLGQVNEQFF
NA | TRBJ1-1 | TRBV16 | 14 | NA | TGTGCCAGCAGCCTCTCCATTGCAGGGTCTGAAGCTTTCTTT | CASSLSIAGSEAFF
NA | TRBJ2-1 | TRBV12-3/TRBV12-4 | 15 | TRBD1 | TGTGCCAGCAGTTTATCACAGGGGGCCTACAATGAGCAGTTCTTC | CASSLSQGAYNEQFF
NA | TRBJ2-3 | TRBV9 | 17 | NA | TGTGCCAGCAGCGTTCCTAGTGTTCGGGCTACCGCAGATACGCAGTATTTT | CASSVPSVRATADTQYF
once | TRBJ1-1 | TRBV9 | 13 | NA | TGTGCCAGCAGCGTACATGGAGGGACTGAAGCTTTCTTT | CASSVHGGTEAFF
NA | TRBJ1-1 | TRBV29-1 | 12 | TRBD1 | TGCAGCGCCTTATGGGGACAGTTTGAAGCTTTCTTT | CSALWGQFEAFF
NA | TRBJ2-1 | TRBV20-1 | 14 | TRBD2 | TGCAGTGACGGGACTAGCGGCTCCTACAATGAGCAGTTCTTC | CSDGTSGSYNEQFF
NA | TRBJ2-1 | TRBV5-1 | 12 | NA | TGCGCCAGCACCCTGCATTACAATGAGCAGTTCTTC | CASTLHYNEQFF
NA | TRBJ1-1 | TRBV29-1 | 13 | TRBD1 | TGCAGCGTTGAATCTGGGACAGACACTGAAGCTTTCTTT | CSVESGTDTEAFF
NA | TRBJ2-5 | TRBV7-3 | 13 | NA | TGTGCCAGCAGCCCCGAGAACCAAGAGACCCAGTACTTC | CASSPENQETQYF
NA | TRBJ1-4 | TRBV27 | 13 | NA | TGTGCCAGCACTTATAGGGAGGGCGAAAAACTGTTTTTT | CASTYREGEKLFF
NA | TRBJ2-1 | TRBV29-1 | 10 | NA | TGCAGCGAACGACCTGGGGAGCAGTTCTTC | CSERPGEQFF
NA | TRBJ1-6 | TRBV9 | 17 | TRBD1 | TGTGCCAGCAGCGCTCCCCCACGGACAGGGGTAAGATCACCCCTCCACTTT | CASSAPPRTGVRSPLHF
NA | TRBJ1-5 | TRBV7-2 | 14 | NA | TGTGCCAGCAGGTTAGCGGGCATCAATCAGCCCCAGCATTTT | CASRLAGINQPQHF
NA | TRBJ1-2 | TRBV5-4 | 12 | TRBD1 | TGTGCCAGCAGCCGGACAGGGTTCGGCTACACCTTC | CASSRTGFGYTF
NA | TRBJ2-7 | TRBV27 | 15 | NA | TGTGCCAGCAGTCAGCTGGACAGCCTTGACTACGAGCAGTACTTC | CASSQLDSLDYEQYF
NA | TRBJ2-1 | TRBV28 | 14 | NA | TGTGCCAGCAGTTTAGCTACAGGTTACAATGAGCAGTTCTTC | CASSLATGYNEQFF